This T cell receptor beta chain was profiled in a study of T cells in localized non-small cell lung cancer. Study observations and caveats: Higher blood T cell density went with longer overall survival. The study detected a median 57 of the top 100 tumor clones in adjacent lung. Uninvolved adjacent lung had more T cell clonality than any other tissue, topping tumor. Heterogeneity remains possible, as sequencing covered one tumor region only.

Concerning this clone: Its antigen remains unidentified.

Germline values: CDR1 LGHNA, CDR2 YNFKEQ. There are 15 residues in the CDR3. J lost 8 bases, V lost 1 base, and 7 bases had no gene match. Sequenced by immunoSEQ multiplex PCR; TCRdb stores in-frame clones only, minus some. The sample shows about 33,000 clones, 90% of them seen only once. Sequenced material: peripheral blood, taken before any cancer treatment. The receptor comes from a man aged 35-69 years with stage I lung adenocarcinoma. The chain couples TRBV4-2 to TRBJ1-4, with 7 bases aligning to TRBD1. The CDR3 nucleotides read TGTGCCAGCAGCCAAGTGCGGCAGGGGGAGGAAAAACTGTTTTTT. Protein product: CASSQVRQGEEKLFF.